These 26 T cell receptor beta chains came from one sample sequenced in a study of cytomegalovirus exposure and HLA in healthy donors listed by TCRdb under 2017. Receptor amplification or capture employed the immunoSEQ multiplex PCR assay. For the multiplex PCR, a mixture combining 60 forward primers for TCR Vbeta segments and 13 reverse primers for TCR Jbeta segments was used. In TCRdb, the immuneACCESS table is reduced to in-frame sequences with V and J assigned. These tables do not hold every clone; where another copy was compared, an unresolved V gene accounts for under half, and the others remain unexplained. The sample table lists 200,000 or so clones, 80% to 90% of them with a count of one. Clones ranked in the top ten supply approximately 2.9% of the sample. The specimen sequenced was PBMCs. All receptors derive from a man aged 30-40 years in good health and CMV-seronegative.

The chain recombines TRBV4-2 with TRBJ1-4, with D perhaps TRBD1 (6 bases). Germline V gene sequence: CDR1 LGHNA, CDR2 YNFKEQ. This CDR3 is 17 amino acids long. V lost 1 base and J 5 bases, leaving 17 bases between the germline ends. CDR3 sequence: CASSQVSTGQKNEKLFF. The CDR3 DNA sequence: TGTGCCAGCAGCCAAGTGAGTACAGGACAGAAAAATGAAAAACTGTTTTTT.

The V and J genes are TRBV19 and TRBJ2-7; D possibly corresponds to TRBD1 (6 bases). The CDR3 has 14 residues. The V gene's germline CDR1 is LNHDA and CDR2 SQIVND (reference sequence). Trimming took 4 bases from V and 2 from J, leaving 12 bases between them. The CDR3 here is CASSSQGTPYEQYF. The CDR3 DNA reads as TGTGCCAGTAGTAGCCAGGGGACCCCCTACGAGCAGTACTTC. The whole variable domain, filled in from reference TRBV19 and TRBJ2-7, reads DGGITQSPKYLFRKEGQNVTLSCEQNLNHDAMYWYRQDPGQGLRLIYYSQIVNDFQKGDIAEGYSVSREKKESFPLTVTSAQKNPTAFYLCASSSQGTPYEQYFGPGTRLTVT.

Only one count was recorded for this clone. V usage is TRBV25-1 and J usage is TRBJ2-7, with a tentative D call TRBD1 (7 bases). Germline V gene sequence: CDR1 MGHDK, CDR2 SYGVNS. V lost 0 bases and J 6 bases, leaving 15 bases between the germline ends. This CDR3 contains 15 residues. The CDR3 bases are TGTGCCAGCAGTGAATATCGGAGGGGGCGCAGCGAGCAGTACTTC. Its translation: CASSEYRRGRSEQYF.

The CDR3 DNA reads TGTGCCACCAGCGGACAGGGCAATCAGCCCCAGCATTTT. Translating it yields CATSGQGNQPQHF. The rearrangement uses TRBV15 and TRBJ1-5, with 7 bases fitting TRBD1. Unmatched junction bases numbered 0, after V lost 5 bases and J lost 2 bases. This CDR3 contains 13 residues. Germline assignment: CDR1 LNHNV and CDR2 YYDKDF (reference sequence).

As DNA, the CDR3 is TGTGCCAGCAGCCCCAGGGGTTCTCTCGACAACTATGGCTACACCTTC. Translation gives CASSPRGSLDNYGYTF. The chain has TRBV7-9 and TRBJ1-2, with D maybe TRBD1 (6 bases). The V and J ends lost 5 bases and 2 bases respectively, with 18 bases between them. In germline, CDR1 is SEHNR, CDR2 FQNEAQ (reference sequence). This CDR3 comprises 16 residues.

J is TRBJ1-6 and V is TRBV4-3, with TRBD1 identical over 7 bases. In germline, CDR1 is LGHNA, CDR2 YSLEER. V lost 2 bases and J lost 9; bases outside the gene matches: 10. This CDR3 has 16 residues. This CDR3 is CASSQPRTGLASPLHF. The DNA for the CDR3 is TGCGCCAGCAGCCAACCCCGGACAGGTTTGGCTTCACCCCTCCACTTT.

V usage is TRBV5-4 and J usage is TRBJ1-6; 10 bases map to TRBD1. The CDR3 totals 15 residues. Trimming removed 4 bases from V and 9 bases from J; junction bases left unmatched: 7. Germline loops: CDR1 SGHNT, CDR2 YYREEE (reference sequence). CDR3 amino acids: CASSLDRDRGSPLHF. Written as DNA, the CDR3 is TGTGCCAGCAGCCTGGACCGGGACAGGGGTTCACCCCTCCACTTT.

The CDR3 bases are TGCAGCGTTGAACGGGGGGACTCCCCGGAGGTGGATACGCAGTATTTT. Translation: CSVERGDSPEVDTQYF. The genes are TRBV29-1 and TRBJ2-3; 7 bases line up with TRBD2. The V gene end was trimmed by 2 bases and the J gene end by 6 bases; junction bases not matched to a gene: 14. Germline V lookup: CDR1 SQVTM, CDR2 ANQGSEA. The CDR3 contains 16 residues.

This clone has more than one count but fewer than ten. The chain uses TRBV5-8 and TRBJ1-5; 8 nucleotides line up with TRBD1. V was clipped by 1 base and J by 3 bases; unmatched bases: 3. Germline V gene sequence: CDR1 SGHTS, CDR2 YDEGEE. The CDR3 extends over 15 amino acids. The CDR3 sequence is CASSLLTGDNQPQHF. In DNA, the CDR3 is TGTGCCAGCAGCTTGCTGACAGGGGACAATCAGCCCCAGCATTTT.

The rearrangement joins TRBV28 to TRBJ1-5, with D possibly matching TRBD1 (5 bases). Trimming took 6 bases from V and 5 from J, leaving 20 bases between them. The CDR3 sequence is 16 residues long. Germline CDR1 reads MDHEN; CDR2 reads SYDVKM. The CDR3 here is CASRRQTTGSYQPQHF. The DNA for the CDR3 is TGTGCCAGCAGACGACAGACCACCGGTTCCTATCAGCCCCAGCATTTT.

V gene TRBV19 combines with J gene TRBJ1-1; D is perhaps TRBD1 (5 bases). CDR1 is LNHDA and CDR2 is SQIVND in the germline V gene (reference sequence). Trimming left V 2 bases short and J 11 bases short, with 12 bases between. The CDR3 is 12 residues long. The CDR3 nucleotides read TGTGCCAGTAGTATACAGGGCTTGGGGGCTTTCTTT. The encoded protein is CASSIQGLGAFF.

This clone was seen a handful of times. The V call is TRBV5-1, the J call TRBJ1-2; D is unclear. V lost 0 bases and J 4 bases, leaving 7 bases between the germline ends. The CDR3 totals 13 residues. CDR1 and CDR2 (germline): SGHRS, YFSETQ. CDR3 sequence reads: CASSLDPGYGYTF. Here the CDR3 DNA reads TGCGCCAGCAGCTTGGACCCGGGCTATGGCTACACCTTC.

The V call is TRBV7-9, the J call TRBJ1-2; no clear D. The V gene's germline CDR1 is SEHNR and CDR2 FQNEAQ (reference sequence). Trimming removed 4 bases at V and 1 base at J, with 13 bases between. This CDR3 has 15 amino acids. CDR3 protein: CASSYREPNNYGYTF. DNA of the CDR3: TGTGCCAGCAGCTACCGGGAGCCCAATAACTATGGCTACACCTTC.

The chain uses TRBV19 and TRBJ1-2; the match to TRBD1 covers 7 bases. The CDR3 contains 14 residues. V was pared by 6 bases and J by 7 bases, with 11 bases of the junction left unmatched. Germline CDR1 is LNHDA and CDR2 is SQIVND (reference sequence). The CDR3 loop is CASSPDRMVGGYTF. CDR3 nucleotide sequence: TGTGCCAGTAGCCCGGACAGGATGGTTGGTGGCTACACCTTC.

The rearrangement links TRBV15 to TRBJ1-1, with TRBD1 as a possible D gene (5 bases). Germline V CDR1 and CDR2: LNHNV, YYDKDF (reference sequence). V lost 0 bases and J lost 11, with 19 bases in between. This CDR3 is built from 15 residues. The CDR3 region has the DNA TGTGCCACCAGCAGAGACGCCGGTGGAGGGGAATGGGCTTTCTTT. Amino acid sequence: CATSRDAGGGEWAFF.

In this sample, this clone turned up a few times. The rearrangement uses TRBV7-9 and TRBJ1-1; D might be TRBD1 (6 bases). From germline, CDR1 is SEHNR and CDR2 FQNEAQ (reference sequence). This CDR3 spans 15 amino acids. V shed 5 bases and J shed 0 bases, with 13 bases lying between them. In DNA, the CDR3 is TGTGCCAGCAGCGCCAGGGACATGATGAACACTGAAGCTTTCTTT. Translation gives CASSARDMMNTEAFF.

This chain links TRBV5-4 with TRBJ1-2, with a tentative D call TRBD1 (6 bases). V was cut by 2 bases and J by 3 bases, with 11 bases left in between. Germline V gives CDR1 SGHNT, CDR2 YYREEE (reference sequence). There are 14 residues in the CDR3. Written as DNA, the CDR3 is TGTGCCAGCAGCTTTACAGGGATTGACTATGGCTACACCTTC. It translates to CASSFTGIDYGYTF.

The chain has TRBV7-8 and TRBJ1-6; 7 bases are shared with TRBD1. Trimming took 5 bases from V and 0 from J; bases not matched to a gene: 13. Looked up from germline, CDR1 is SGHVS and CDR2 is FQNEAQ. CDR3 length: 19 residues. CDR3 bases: TGTGCCAGCAGCCAAGACAGGGTGGGGATGCGCTCCTATAATTCACCCCTCCACTTT. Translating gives CASSQDRVGMRSYNSPLHF.

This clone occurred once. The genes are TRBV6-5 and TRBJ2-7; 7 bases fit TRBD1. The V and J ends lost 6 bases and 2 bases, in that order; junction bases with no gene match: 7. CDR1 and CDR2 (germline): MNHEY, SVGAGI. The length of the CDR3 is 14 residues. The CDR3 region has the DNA TGTGCCAGCAGGCCCAGGGGGAGAGCCTACGAGCAGTACTTC. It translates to CASRPRGRAYEQYF.

The CDR3 region is CASSQEKDSSPYGYTF. As DNA, the CDR3 is TGCGCCAGCAGCCAAGAAAAGGACAGCTCACCCTATGGCTACACCTTC. The chain has TRBV4-1 and TRBJ1-2; a possible D gene is TRBD1 (6 bases). CDR1 is MGHRA, CDR2 YSYEKL, per germline. This CDR3 region has 16 residues. V lost 0 bases and J 4 bases, leaving 15 bases between the germline ends.

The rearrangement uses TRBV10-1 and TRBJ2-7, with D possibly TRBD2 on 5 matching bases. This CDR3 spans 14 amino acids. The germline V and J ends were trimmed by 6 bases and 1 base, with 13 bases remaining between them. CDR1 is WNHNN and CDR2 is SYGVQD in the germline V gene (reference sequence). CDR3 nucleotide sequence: TGCGCCAGCAGCGGACGGCTAGCTTCCTACGAGCAGTACTTC. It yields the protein CASSGRLASYEQYF.

CDR3 residues: CAMIRENTGELFF. Here the CDR3 DNA reads TGTGCGATGATACGGGAGAACACCGGGGAGCTGTTTTTT. V is TRBV6-1 and J is TRBJ2-2; D may be TRBD2 (5 bases). The CDR3 runs 13 residues. Germline CDR1 MNHNS, CDR2 SASEGT.

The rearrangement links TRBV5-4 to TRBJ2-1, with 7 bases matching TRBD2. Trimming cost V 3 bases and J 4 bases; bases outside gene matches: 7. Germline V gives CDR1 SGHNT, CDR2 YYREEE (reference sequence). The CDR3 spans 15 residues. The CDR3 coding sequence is TGTGCCAGCAGCTCCCTTGGGGGGGGTTACAATGAGCAGTTCTTC. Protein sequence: CASSSLGGGYNEQFF.

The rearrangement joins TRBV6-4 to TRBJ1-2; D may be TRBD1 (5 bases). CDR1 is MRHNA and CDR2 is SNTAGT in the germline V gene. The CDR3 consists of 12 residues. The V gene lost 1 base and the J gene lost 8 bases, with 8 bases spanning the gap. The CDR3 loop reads CASSDLKGGYTF. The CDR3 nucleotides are TGTGCCAGCAGTGACTTAAAGGGGGGCTACACCTTC.

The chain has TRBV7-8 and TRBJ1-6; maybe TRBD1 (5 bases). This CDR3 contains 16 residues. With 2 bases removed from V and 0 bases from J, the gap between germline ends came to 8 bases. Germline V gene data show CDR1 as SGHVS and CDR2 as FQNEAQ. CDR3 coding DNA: TGTGCCAGCAGCTTATCGGGGGTCTCCTATAATTCACCCCTCCACTTT. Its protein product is CASSLSGVSYNSPLHF.

CDR3 nucleotides: TGCGCCAGCAGCCCGACAGGAAACAATCAGCCCCAGCATTTT. Amino acids: CASSPTGNNQPQHF. V gene TRBV5-1 combines with J gene TRBJ1-5, with D possibly TRBD1 on 6 matching bases. Germline-derived CDR1 and CDR2 are SGHRS and YFSETQ. The CDR3 is 14 amino acids. V was pared by 4 bases and J by 3 bases, with 11 bases between.